A single sample is the source of the 4 T cell receptor beta chains below, sequenced in a study of cytomegalovirus exposure and HLA in healthy donors. Primers included in the PCR were 60 Vbeta and 13 Jbeta primers. Produced via immunoSEQ multiplex PCR; TCRdb's table is partial and in-frame only. The sample holds over 130,000 clones; around 82% are singletons and the top ten take around 2.5%. The sequenced sample was PBMCs. These receptors all stem from a man aged 50 to 60 in good health and CMV-seronegative.

This chain joins TRBV6-1 and TRBJ2-5; D might be TRBD2 (6 bases). With 3 bases removed from V and 6 bases from J, the gap between germline ends came to 17 bases. Looked up from germline, CDR1 is MNHNS and CDR2 is SASEGT. The CDR3 loop spans 15 amino acids. The CDR3 sequence is CASSDPTRGGQTQYF. In nucleotides, the CDR3 is TGTGCCAGCAGTGACCCGACTAGAGGTGGGCAGACCCAGTACTTC.

The chain joins TRBV27 to TRBJ2-3, with no clear D. CDR1 MNHEY and CDR2 SMNVEV come from the germline V gene (reference sequence). V was shortened by 3 bases and J by 4 bases, with 8 bases between the two germline ends. The CDR3 is 13 amino acids. CDR3 sequence: CASSFSSPDTQYF. The CDR3, as DNA: TGTGCCAGCAGTTTTTCCAGTCCAGATACGCAGTATTTT.

The chain couples TRBV25-1 to TRBJ2-7, with a weak D call TRBD2 (6 bases). Looked up from germline, CDR1 is MGHDK and CDR2 is SYGVNS. V was cut by 10 bases and J by 7 bases, with 20 bases left in between. The CDR3 length is 13 residues. CDR3 DNA sequence: TGTGCCACCCTGGGAACGGGAGCGCGAGAGCAGTACTTC. Its translation is CATLGTGAREQYF.

This clone was observed a few times. This chain joins TRBV5-1 and TRBJ1-1; D is undetermined. The CDR3 loop spans 15 amino acids. V dropped 3 bases and J dropped 0 bases, with 12 bases sitting between them. Germline assignment: CDR1 SGHRS and CDR2 YFSETQ. The CDR3 sequence is CASSWMTQMNTEAFF. DNA for the CDR3: TGCGCCAGCAGCTGGATGACTCAAATGAACACTGAAGCTTTCTTT.